This T cell receptor (beta chain) emerged from a study of graft-versus-host responses after intestinal transplantation. General study results and limits: Recipient bone marrow held GvH clones, some seen earlier in ileum or blood.

Remarks on this clone: The antigen is not known.

The protocol was immunoSEQ multiplex PCR, while the TCRdb copy is restricted to in-frame clones and leaves out a portion. The data show about 90,000 clones, approximately 90% seen once. The CDR3 totals 16 residues. Germline V lookup: CDR1 LNHDA, CDR2 SQIVND (reference sequence). V lost 6 bases to trimming and J lost 7 bases; unmatched junction nucleotides: 14. The sequences come from unstimulated CD4+ T cells sorted from spleen or lymph node cells, collected before transplant. The source is a human donor who was the organ donor for an intestinal transplant. The chain has TRBV19 and TRBJ2-2; 7 nucleotides match TRBD1. The CDR3 loop reads CASRDRIRHAGGELFF. The DNA for the CDR3 is TGTGCCAGTAGGGACAGGATTCGTCACGCTGGCGGGGAGCTGTTTTTT.